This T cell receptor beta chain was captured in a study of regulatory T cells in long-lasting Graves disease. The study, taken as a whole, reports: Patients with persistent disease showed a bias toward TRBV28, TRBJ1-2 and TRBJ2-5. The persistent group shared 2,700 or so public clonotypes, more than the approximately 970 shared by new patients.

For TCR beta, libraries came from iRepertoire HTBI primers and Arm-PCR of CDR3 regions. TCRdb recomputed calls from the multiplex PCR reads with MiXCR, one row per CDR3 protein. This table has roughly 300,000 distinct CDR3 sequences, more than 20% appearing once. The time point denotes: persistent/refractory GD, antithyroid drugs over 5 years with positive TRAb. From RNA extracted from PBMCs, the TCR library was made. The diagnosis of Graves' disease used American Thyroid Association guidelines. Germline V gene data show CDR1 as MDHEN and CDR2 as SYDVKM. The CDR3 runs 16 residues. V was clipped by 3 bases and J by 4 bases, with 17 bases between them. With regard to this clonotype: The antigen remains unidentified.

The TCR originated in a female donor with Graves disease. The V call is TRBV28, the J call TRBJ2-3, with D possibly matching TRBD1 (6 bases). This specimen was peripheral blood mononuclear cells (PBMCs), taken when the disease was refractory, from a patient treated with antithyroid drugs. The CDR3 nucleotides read TGTGCCAGCAGTTTTGAGTACCGACAGGCGTCAGATACGCAGTATTTT. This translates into CASSFEYRQASDTQYF.